This T cell receptor (beta chain) comes out of a study of metastatic and nonmetastatic thyroid tumors. As for the study in general: The comparison covered peripheral blood and tumor or nodule tissue in malignant and benign thyroid patients.

TCRdb recomputed clones from the PCR reads via MiXCR. The sample comprises tens of thousands of clones, 18% of which are singletons, and 2.7% rests with the top ten. This clone was seen repeatedly, ten times or more. Each patient went into thyroid surgery without having received any treatment. This CDR3 region has 13 residues. Germline V lookup: CDR1 KGHDR, CDR2 SFDVKD. Trimming cost V 9 bases and J 5 bases, with 10 bases left between them. This TCR was sampled from a male donor with papillary thyroid cancer or a benign thyroid nodule (not recorded which). Some clones in this sample may be carry-over from other donors' samples. The chain joins TRBV24-1 to TRBJ1-6; a possible D gene is TRBD1 (5 bases). The source material was adjacent normal tissue. The CDR3 DNA reads TGTGCCACCCAGGCGGGACATAATTCACCCCTCCACTTT. Its translation is CATQAGHNSPLHF.